Listed below are T cell receptor beta chains from one sample, sequenced in a study of blood T cells in healthy people across ages. Via MiXCR, TCRdb re-called the 5' RACE reads, giving one row per CDR3 protein. The sample lists around 800,000 distinct CDR3 sequences, roughly 24% occurring once. The sample also formed part of further work on T cells of mothers and their children.

The material sequenced was blood. These receptors all stem from a boy between 10 and 17 years old in good health. Each CDR3 is given with its conserved first and last residue. D genes are given only for firm matches. Only part of the rows carry a size: once, few, many, or a class if the clone is expanded.

V	size	D	J	CDR3	DNA
TRBV7-9	few	.	TRBJ2-7	CASSLDTRGYEQYF	TGTGCCAGCAGCCTTGACACGCGAGGCTACGAGCAGTACTTC
TRBV27	few	TRBD2	TRBJ2-7	CASSNPPASGGENEQYF	TGTGCCAGCAGTAACCCGCCGGCTTCGGGGGGGGAGAACGAGCAGTACTTC
TRBV15	few	.	TRBJ1-1	CATSREWDDTEAFF	TGTGCCACCAGCAGAGAATGGGATGACACTGAGGCTTTCTTT
TRBV4-1	.	.	TRBJ1-4	CASSHYAGDNEKLFF	TGCGCCAGCAGCCATTACGCGGGGGATAATGAAAAACTGTTTTTT
TRBV7-9	few	.	TRBJ1-4	CASSLGRVSGPTNEKLFF	TGTGCCAGCAGCTTGGGCCGGGTGTCGGGGCCAACTAATGAAAAACTGTTTTTT
TRBV4-1	many	TRBD1	TRBJ2-1	CASSRLYRGMSDEQFF	TGCGCCAGCAGTCGACTTTACAGGGGGATGAGCGATGAGCAGTTCTTC
TRBV10-3	.	TRBD2	TRBJ2-1	CAISEPPTSASSYNEQFF	TGTGCCATCAGTGAGCCCCCGACTAGCGCCAGCTCCTACAATGAGCAGTTCTTC
TRBV7-2	.	.	TRBJ2-5	CASSLMARETQYF	TGTGCCAGCAGCTTAATGGCGCGGGAGACCCAGTACTTC
TRBV29-1	.	TRBD2	TRBJ2-3	CSVGLAGSTDTQYF	TGCAGCGTTGGCCTAGCGGGTTCAACAGATACGCAGTATTTT
TRBV6-6	once	TRBD2	TRBJ2-3	CASSFSSGGASGTQYF	TGTGCCAGCAGTTTCTCTAGCGGGGGGGCCTCGGGTACGCAGTATTTT
TRBV10-3	.	TRBD2	TRBJ2-1	CAIRGTSGASSYNEQFF	TGTGCCATCAGAGGGACTAGCGGGGCGTCGTCCTACAATGAGCAGTTCTTC
TRBV28	few	TRBD2	TRBJ2-7	CASSLAGGYSYEQYF	TGTGCCAGCAGTTTGGCGGGGGGGTACTCCTACGAGCAGTACTTC
TRBV5-1	few	.	TRBJ2-5	CASSLEDPFETQYF	TGCGCCAGCAGCTTGGAGGACCCCTTTGAGACCCAGTACTTC
TRBV9	few	TRBD2	TRBJ2-3	CASSPLPPGGSTSTQYF	TGTGCCAGCAGCCCTCTCCCCCCGGGGGGAAGCACAAGTACGCAGTATTTT
TRBV24-1	few	.	TRBJ2-5	CATSDPRGRQETQYF	TGTGCCACCAGTGATCCTCGGGGCAGGCAAGAGACCCAGTACTTC
TRBV28	.	.	TRBJ2-5	CASLGGRETQYF	TGTGCCAGCCTTGGGGGGAGAGAGACCCAGTACTTC
TRBV7-2	few	.	TRBJ1-5	CASSLKGGIFSNQPQHF	TGTGCCAGCAGCTTAAAAGGGGGGATATTTAGCAATCAGCCCCAGCATTTT
TRBV5-1	.	.	TRBJ2-3	CASSLGQLLRHTQYF	TGCGCCAGCAGCTTGGGACAGCTGCTTCGCCATACGCAGTATTTT
TRBV2	.	.	TRBJ2-1	CASTYTISGDEQFF	TGTGCCAGCACCTACACAATCTCGGGCGATGAGCAGTTCTTC
TRBV2	few	.	TRBJ2-1	CASSVDSVGEQFF	TGTGCCAGCAGTGTTGACTCGGTGGGTGAGCAGTTCTTC
TRBV7-3	.	TRBD2	TRBJ2-5	CASSSTAGGAETQYF	TGTGCCAGCAGCTCCACGGCCGGGGGGGCAGAGACCCAGTACTTC
TRBV7-2	once	.	TRBJ2-1	CASSLSRDYNEQFF	TGTGCCAGCAGCTTATCCAGGGACTACAATGAGCAGTTCTTC
TRBV3-1	.	.	TRBJ2-5	CASSQPGRSQETQYF	TGTGCCAGCAGCCAACCCGGACGGAGCCAAGAGACCCAGTACTTC
TRBV3-1	.	.	TRBJ2-2	CASSQDLDTGELFF	TGTGCCAGCAGCCAAGATCTGGACACCGGGGAGCTGTTTTTT
TRBV4-1	.	.	TRBJ2-7	CASSQVPQAGSSYEQYF	TGCGCCAGCAGCCAAGTCCCCCAGGCAGGGAGCTCCTACGAGCAGTACTTC
TRBV10-2	few	.	TRBJ2-5	CASSEVTGARRFF	TGCGCCAGCAGTGAGGTGACGGGGGCAAGGCGGTTCTTC
TRBV29-1	.	TRBD1	TRBJ1-2	CSAGEGGDGYTF	TGCAGCGCCGGAGAAGGGGGCGATGGCTACACCTTC
TRBV7-9	few	TRBD2	TRBJ2-3	CASRHTPSGPVTDTQYF	TGTGCCAGCAGACATACCCCTAGCGGACCAGTCACAGATACGCAGTATTTT
TRBV9	.	.	TRBJ2-5	CASSPPEGGGETQYF	TGTGCCAGCAGCCCTCCCGAGGGGGGAGGGGAGACCCAGTACTTC
TRBV6-6	.	.	TRBJ1-2	CASSSVGREYGYTF	TGTGCCAGCAGTTCTGTCGGGCGGGAATATGGCTACACCTTC
TRBV4-2	few	TRBD2	TRBJ2-1	CASSQERGGYNEQFF	TGTGCCAGCAGCCAAGAGCGGGGGGGCTACAATGAGCAGTTCTTC
TRBV7-3	.	TRBD2	TRBJ2-5	CASSPRVGGGLGETQYF	TGTGCCAGCAGCCCCCGTGTTGGCGGGGGACTGGGCGAGACCCAGTACTTC
TRBV9	.	.	TRBJ2-7	CASSVAVFFSYEQYF	TGTGCCAGCAGCGTAGCAGTATTTTTCTCCTACGAGCAGTACTTC
TRBV11-2	few	TRBD1	TRBJ2-5	CASSRGGQGVPETQYF	TGTGCCAGCAGCCGCGGCGGACAGGGGGTCCCAGAGACCCAGTACTTC
TRBV10-3	few	.	TRBJ1-1	CATRSGGNTEAFF	TGTGCCACCCGGTCGGGGGGCAACACTGAAGCTTTCTTT
TRBV28	.	.	TRBJ2-1	CASGVWSKRDEQFF	TGTGCCAGTGGGGTATGGTCGAAGCGGGATGAGCAGTTCTTC
TRBV6-5	many	.	TRBJ2-5	CASKGHQETQYF	TGTGCCAGCAAAGGACACCAAGAGACCCAGTACTTC
TRBV5-5	.	TRBD1	TRBJ1-1	CASSLARRGLAEAFF	TGTGCCAGCAGCTTGGCGCGCAGGGGGCTGGCTGAAGCTTTCTTT
TRBV20-1	.	.	TRBJ2-7	CSARDRGRSYVQYF	TGCAGTGCTAGAGATAGGGGCAGGAGCTACGTGCAGTACTTC
TRBV5-1	many	TRBD1	TRBJ1-1	CASSVTQGVNTEAFF	TGCGCCAGCAGCGTAACACAGGGGGTGAACACTGAAGCTTTCTTT
TRBV20-1	.	.	TRBJ1-2	CSASGLWGYTF	TGCAGTGCTAGCGGTCTTTGGGGCTACACCTTC
TRBV3-1	few	.	TRBJ2-1	CASSQRGGPWNEQFF	TGTGCCAGCAGCCAACGAGGGGGGCCTTGGAATGAGCAGTTCTTC
TRBV7-6	.	TRBD1	TRBJ2-1	CASSKDRVANEQFF	TGTGCCAGCAGCAAGGACAGGGTGGCGAATGAGCAGTTCTTC
TRBV5-1	few	.	TRBJ2-5	CASSYSGRNQETQYF	TGCGCCAGCAGCTACTCTGGACGGAATCAAGAGACCCAGTACTTC
TRBV15	.	.	TRBJ2-7	CATSRDVSAYEQYF	TGTGCCACCAGTAGAGATGTTTCGGCGTACGAGCAGTACTTC
TRBV20-1	.	TRBD2	TRBJ2-7	CSAMLRLADLGEQYF	TGCAGTGCTATGCTGAGGCTAGCGGATCTGGGCGAGCAGTACTTC
TRBV28	few	.	TRBJ2-5	CASSFREPQETQYF	TGTGCCAGCAGTTTCAGAGAGCCCCAAGAGACCCAGTACTTC
TRBV5-1	.	.	TRBJ2-7	CASSANVEGWAYEQYF	TGCGCCAGCAGCGCAAATGTGGAAGGGTGGGCCTACGAGCAGTACTTC
TRBV29-1	.	.	TRBJ2-7	CSVAQALGIYEQYF	TGCAGCGTTGCACAGGCCCTGGGTATCTACGAGCAGTACTTC
TRBV6-2/TRBV6-3	few	.	TRBJ1-4	CASRKTGNNEKLFF	TGTGCCAGCAGGAAAACAGGGAATAATGAAAAACTGTTTTTT
TRBV10-3	few	.	TRBJ2-5	CAISTLGDQETQYF	TGTGCCATCAGCACCCTAGGGGACCAAGAGACCCAGTACTTC
TRBV29-1	.	TRBD2	TRBJ2-4	CSVGLLRQAGGIQYF	TGCAGCGTTGGACTTCTAAGACAGGCGGGAGGCATTCAGTACTTC
TRBV10-3	few	TRBD2	TRBJ2-1	CAISELLAGGYNEQFF	TGTGCCATCAGTGAGTTACTAGCGGGGGGATACAATGAGCAGTTCTTC
TRBV7-9	few	TRBD1	TRBJ2-5	CASSSRGQGGETQYF	TGTGCCAGCAGCTCCCGAGGACAGGGAGGAGAGACCCAGTACTTC
TRBV20-1	few	.	TRBJ2-3	CSARVTWEVTDTQYF	TGCAGTGCTAGGGTAACGTGGGAGGTTACAGATACGCAGTATTTT
TRBV12-3/TRBV12-4	.	TRBD2	TRBJ2-1	CASSFSRSGGHLYNEQFF	TGTGCCAGCAGTTTCAGTCGGAGCGGGGGCCATCTCTACAATGAGCAGTTCTTC
TRBV12-3/TRBV12-4	few	.	TRBJ1-2	CASSPGTRSGYTF	TGTGCCAGCAGTCCCGGGACAAGAAGTGGCTACACCTTC
TRBV7-9	many	.	TRBJ2-7	CASSSTTYEQYF	TGTGCCAGCAGCTCGACAACCTACGAGCAGTACTTC
TRBV10-2	.	TRBD1	TRBJ2-1	CASRGTGVNNEQFF	TGCGCCAGCAGAGGGACAGGGGTCAACAATGAGCAGTTCTTC
TRBV10-2	.	.	TRBJ1-1	CASSESGGNTEAFF	TGCGCCAGCAGTGAGTCCGGGGGGAACACTGAAGCTTTCTTT